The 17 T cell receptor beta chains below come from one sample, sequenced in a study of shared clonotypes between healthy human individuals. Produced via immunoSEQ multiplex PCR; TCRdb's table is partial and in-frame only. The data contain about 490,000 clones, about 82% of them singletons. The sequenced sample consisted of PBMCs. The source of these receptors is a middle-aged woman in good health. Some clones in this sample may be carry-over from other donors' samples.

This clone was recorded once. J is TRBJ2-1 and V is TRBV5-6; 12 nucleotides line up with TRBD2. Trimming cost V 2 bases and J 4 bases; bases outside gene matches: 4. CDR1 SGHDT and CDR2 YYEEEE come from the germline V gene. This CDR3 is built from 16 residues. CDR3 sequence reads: CASSLIGTSGYNEQFF. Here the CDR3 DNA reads TGTGCCAGCAGCTTAATAGGGACTAGCGGGTACAATGAGCAGTTCTTC.

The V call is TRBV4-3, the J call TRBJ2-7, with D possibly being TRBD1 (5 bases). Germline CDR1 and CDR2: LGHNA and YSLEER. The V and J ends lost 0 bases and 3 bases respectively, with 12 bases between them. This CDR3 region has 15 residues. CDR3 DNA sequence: TGCGCCAGCAGCCAAGATTTGCGAGACAGCTACGAGCAGTACTTC. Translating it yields CASSQDLRDSYEQYF.

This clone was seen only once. CDR3 sequence: CASSFQQDTDTQYF. The CDR3, as DNA: TGCGCCAGCAGCTTTCAACAGGACACAGATACGCAGTATTTT. V usage is TRBV5-1 and J usage is TRBJ2-3, with D possibly matching TRBD1 (5 bases). V lost 2 bases and J 2 bases, leaving 9 bases between the germline ends. CDR1 SGHRS and CDR2 YFSETQ come from the germline V gene. The CDR3 length is 14 residues.

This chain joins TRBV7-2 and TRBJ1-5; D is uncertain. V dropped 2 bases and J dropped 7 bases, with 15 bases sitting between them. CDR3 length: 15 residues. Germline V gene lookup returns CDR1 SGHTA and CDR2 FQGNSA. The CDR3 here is CASSLMGQIHQPQHF. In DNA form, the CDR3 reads TGTGCCAGCAGCTTAATGGGTCAGATCCACCAGCCCCAGCATTTT.

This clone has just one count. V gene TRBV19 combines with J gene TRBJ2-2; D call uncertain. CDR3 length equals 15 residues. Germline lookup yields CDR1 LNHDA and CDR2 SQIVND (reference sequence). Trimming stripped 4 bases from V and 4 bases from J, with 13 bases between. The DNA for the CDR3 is TGTGCCAGTAGTACCCTACAAAAGGGCACCGGGGAGCTGTTTTTT. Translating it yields CASSTLQKGTGELFF. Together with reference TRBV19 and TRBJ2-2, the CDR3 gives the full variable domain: DGGITQSPKYLFRKEGQNVTLSCEQNLNHDAMYWYRQDPGQGLRLIYYSQIVNDFQKGDIAEGYSVSREKKESFPLTVTSAQKNPTAFYLCASSTLQKGTGELFFGEGSRLTVL.

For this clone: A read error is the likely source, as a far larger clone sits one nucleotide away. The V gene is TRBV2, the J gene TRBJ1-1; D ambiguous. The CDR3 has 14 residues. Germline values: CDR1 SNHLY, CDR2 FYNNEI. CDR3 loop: CASGENRDLVEAFF. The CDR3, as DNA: TGTGCCAGCGGTGAAAATAGGGATTTAGTTGAAGCTTTCTTT.

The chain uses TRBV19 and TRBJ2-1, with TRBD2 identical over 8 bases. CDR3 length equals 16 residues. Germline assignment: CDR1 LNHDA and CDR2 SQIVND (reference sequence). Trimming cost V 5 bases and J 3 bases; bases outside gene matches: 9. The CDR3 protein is CASSLVSGSFYNEQFF. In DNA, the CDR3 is TGTGCCAGTAGTCTAGTAAGCGGGAGTTTCTACAATGAGCAGTTCTTC.

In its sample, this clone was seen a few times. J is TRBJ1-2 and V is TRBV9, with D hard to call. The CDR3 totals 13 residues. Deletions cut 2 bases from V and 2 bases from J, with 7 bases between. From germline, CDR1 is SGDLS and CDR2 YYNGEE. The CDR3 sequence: CASSVSGNYGYTF. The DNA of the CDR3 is TGTGCCAGCAGCGTTTCCGGGAACTATGGCTACACCTTC.

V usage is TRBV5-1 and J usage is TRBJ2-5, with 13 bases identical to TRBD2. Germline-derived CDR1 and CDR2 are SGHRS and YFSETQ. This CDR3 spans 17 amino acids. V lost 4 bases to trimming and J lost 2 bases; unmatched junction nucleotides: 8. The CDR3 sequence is CASSPGGTSGMQETQYF. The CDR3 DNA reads TGCGCCAGCAGCCCTGGAGGGACTAGCGGGATGCAAGAGACCCAGTACTTC.

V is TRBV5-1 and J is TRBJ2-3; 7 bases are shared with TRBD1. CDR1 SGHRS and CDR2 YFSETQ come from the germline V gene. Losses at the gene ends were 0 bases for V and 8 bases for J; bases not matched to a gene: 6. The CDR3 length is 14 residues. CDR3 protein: CASSLDRGYATQYF. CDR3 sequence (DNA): TGCGCCAGCAGCTTGGACAGGGGTTATGCTACGCAGTATTTT.

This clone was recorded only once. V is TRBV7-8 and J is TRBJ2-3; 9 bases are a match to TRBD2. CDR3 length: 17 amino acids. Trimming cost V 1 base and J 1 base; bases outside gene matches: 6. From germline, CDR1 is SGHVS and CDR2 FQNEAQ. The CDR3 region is CASSLVRLAGRTDTQYF. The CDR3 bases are TGTGCCAGCAGCTTAGTGAGGCTAGCGGGACGCACAGATACGCAGTATTTT.

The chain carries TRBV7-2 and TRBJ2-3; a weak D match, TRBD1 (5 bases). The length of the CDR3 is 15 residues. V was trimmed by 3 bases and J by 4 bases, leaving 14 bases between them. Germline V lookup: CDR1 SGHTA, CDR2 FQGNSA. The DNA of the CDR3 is TGTGCCAGCAGCTTGACAGATCGAGGCTCAGATACGCAGTATTTT. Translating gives CASSLTDRGSDTQYF.

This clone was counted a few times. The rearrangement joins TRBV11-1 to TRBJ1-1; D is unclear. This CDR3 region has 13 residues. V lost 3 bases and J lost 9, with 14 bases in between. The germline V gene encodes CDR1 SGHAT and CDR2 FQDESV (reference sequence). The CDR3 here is CASSFDEATKAFF. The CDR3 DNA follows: TGTGCCAGCAGCTTTGACGAGGCCACAAAAGCTTTCTTT.

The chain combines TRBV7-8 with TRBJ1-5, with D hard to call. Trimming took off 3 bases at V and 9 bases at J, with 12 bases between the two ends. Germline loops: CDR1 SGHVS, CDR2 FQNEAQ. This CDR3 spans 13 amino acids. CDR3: CASSFRVPRPQHF. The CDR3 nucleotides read TGTGCCAGCAGCTTTCGGGTTCCGAGGCCCCAGCATTTT.

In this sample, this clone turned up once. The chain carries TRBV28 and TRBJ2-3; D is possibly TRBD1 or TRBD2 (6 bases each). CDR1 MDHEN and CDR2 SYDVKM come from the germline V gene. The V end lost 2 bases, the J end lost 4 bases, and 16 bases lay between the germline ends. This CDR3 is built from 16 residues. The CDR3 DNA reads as TGTGCCAGCAGTTTACCCCTACAGGGAGGCGCAGATACGCAGTATTTT. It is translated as CASSLPLQGGADTQYF.

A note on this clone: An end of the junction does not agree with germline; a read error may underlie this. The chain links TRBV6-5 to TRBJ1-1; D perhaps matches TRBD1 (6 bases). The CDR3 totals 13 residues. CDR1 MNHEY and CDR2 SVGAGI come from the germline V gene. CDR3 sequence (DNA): TGTGCCAGCAGCGGGACACTGAACGCTGAAGCTTTCTTT. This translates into CASSGTLNAEAFF.

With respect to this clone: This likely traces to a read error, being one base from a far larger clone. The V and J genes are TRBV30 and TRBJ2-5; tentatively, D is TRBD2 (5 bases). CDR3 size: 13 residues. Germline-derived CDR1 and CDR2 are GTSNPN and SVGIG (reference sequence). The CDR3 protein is CAWSYSAQEIQYF. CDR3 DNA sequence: TGTGCCTGGAGTTATAGCGCCCAAGAGATCCAGTACTTC.